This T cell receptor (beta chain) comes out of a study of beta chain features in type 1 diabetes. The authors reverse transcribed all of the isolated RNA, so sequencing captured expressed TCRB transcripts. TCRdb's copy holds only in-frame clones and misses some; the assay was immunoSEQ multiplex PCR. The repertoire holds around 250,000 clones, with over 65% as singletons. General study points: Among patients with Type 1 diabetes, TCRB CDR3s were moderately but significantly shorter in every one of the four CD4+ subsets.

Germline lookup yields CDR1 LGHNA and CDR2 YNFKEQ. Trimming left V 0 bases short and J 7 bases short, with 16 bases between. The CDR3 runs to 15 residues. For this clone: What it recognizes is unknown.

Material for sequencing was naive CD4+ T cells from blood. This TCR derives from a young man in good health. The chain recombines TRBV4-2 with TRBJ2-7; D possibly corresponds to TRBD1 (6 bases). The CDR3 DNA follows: TGTGCCAGCAGCCAAGATACAGGGACGAGAGGTGAGCAGTACTTC. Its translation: CASSQDTGTRGEQYF.